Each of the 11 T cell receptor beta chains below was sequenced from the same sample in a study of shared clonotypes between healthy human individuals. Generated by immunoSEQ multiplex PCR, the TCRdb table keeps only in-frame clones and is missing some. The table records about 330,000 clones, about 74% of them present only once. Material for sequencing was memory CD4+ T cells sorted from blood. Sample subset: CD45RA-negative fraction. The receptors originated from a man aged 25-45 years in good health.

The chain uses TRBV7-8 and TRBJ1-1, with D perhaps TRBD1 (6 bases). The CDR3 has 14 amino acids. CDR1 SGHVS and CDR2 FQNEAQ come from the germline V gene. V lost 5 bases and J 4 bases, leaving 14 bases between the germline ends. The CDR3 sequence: CASSVRGAGTEAFF. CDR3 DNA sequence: TGTGCCAGCAGCGTACGGGGGGCGGGCACTGAAGCTTTCTTT.

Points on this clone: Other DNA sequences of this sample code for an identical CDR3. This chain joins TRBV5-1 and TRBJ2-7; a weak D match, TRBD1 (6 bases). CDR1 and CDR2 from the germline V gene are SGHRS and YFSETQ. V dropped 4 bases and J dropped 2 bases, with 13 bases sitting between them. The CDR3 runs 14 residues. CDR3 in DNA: TGCGCCAGCAGCCCAAGCACAGGGACCTACGAGCAGTACTTC. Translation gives CASSPSTGTYEQYF.

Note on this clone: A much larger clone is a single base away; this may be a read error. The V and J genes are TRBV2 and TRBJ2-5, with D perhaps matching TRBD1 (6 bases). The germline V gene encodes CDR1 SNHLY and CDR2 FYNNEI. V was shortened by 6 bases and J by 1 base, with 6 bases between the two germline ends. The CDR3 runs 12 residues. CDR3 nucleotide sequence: TGTGCCAGCAGGGACAGCCAAGAGACCCAGTACTTC. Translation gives CASRDSQETQYF.

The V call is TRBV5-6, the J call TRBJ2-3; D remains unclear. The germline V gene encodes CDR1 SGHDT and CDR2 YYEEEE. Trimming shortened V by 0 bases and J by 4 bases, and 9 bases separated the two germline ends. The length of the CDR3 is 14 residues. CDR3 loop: CASSLDSTSDTQYF. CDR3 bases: TGTGCCAGCAGCTTGGACTCCACATCAGATACGCAGTATTTT. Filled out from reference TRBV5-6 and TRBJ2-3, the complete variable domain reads DAGVTQSPTHLIKTRGQQVTLRCSPKSGHDTVSWYQQALGQGPQFIFQYYEEEERQRGNFPDRFSGHQFPNYSSELNVNALLLGDSALYLCASSLDSTSDTQYFGPGTRLTVL.

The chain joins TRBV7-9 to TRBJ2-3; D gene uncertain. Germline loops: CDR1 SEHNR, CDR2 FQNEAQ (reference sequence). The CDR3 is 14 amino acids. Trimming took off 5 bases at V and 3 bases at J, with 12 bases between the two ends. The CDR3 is CASSPARSTDTQYF. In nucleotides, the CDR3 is TGTGCCAGCAGCCCTGCCCGGAGTACAGATACGCAGTATTTT.

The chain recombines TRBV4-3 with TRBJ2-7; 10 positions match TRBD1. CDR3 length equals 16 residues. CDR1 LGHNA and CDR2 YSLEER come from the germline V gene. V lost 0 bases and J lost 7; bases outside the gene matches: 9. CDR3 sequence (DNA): TGCGCCAGCAGCCAAGACGCCGGGACAGGGGAAGGGGAGCAGTACTTC. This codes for CASSQDAGTGEGEQYF.

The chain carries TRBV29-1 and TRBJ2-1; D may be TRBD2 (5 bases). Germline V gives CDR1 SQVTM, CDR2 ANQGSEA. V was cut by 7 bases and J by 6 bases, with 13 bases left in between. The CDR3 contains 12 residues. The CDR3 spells CSGILVRNEQFF. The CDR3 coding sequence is TGCAGCGGGATACTAGTACGCAATGAGCAGTTCTTC.

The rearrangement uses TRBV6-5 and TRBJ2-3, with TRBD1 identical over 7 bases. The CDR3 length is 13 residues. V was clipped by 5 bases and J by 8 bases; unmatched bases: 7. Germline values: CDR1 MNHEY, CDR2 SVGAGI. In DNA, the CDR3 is TGTGCCAGCAGTCTTACAGGGGCAGCTACGCAGTATTTT. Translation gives CASSLTGAATQYF.

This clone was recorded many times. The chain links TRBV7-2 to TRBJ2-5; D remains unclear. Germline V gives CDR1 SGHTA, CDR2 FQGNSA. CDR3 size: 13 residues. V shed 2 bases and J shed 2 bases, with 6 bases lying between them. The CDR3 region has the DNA TGTGCCAGCAGCTTAAGAGGACAAGAGACCCAGTACTTC. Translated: CASSLRGQETQYF.

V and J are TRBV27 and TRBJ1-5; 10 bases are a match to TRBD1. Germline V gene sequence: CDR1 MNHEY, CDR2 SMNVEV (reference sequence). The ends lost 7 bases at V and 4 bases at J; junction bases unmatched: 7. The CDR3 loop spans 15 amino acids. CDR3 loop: CASKPGQGGNQPQHF. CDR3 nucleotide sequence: TGTGCCAGCAAACCCGGACAGGGGGGAAATCAGCCCCAGCATTTT.

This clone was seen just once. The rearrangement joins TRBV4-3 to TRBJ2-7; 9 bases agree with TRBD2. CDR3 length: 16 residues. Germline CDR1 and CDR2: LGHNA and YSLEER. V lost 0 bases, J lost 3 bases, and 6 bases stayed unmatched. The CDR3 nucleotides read TGCGCCAGCAGCCAAGATGCACTAGCGGGTTACTACGAGCAGTACTTC. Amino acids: CASSQDALAGYYEQYF.